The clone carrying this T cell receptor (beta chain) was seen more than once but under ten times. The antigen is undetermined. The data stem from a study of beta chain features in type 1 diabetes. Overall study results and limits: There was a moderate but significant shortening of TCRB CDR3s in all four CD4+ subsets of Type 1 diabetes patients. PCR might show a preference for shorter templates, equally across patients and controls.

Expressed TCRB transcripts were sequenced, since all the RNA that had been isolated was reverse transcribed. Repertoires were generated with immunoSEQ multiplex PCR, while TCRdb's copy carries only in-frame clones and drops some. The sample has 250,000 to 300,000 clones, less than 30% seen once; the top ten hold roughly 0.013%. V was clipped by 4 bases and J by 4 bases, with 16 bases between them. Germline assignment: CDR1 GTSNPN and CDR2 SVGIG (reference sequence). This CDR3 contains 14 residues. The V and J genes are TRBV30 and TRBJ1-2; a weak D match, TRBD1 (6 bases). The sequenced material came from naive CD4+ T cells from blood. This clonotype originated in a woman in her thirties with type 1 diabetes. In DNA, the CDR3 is TGTGCCTGGATATCGGGAGGGGGGCTCTATGGCTACACCTTC. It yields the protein CAWISGGGLYGYTF. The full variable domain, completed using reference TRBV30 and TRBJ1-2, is SQTIHQWPATLVQPVGSPLSLECTVEGTSNPNLYWYRQAAGRGLQLLFYSVGIGQISSEVPQNLSASRPQDRQFILSSKKLLLSDSGFYLCAWISGGGLYGYTFGSGTRLTVV.